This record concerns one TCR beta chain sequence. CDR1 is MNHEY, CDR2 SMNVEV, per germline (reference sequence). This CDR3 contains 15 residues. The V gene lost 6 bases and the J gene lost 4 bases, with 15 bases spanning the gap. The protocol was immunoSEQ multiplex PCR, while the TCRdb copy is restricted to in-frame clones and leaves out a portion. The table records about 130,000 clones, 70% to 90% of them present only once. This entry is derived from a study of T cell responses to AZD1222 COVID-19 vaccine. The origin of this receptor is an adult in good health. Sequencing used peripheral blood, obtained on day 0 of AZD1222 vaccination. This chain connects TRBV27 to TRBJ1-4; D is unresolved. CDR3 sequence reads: CASSGEFRGNEKLFF. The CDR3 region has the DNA TGTGCCAGCAGCGGTGAATTTCGGGGTAATGAAAAACTGTTTTTT.